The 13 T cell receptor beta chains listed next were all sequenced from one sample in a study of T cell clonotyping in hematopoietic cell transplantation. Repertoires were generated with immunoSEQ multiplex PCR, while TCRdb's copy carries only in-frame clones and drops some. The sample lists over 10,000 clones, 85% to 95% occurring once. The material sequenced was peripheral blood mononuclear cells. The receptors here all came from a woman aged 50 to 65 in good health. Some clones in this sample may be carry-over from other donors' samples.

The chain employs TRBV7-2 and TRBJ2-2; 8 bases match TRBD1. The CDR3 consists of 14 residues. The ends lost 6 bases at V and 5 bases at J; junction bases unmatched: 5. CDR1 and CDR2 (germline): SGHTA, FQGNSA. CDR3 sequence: CASRKTGDTGELFF. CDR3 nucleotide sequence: TGTGCCAGCAGGAAGACAGGGGATACCGGGGAGCTGTTTTTT.

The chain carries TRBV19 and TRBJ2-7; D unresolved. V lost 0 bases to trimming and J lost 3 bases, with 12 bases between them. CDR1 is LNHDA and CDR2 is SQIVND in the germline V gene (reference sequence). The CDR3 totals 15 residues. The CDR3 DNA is TGTGCCAGTAGTATAGAGCATAGCTCATACTACGAGCAGTACTTC. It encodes CASSIEHSSYYEQYF.

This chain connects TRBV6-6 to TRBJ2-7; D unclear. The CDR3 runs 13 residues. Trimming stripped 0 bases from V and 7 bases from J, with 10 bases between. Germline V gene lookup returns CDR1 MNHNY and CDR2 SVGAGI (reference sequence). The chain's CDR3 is CASSYSLLGEQYF. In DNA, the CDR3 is TGTGCCAGCAGTTACTCGCTCCTGGGGGAGCAGTACTTC.

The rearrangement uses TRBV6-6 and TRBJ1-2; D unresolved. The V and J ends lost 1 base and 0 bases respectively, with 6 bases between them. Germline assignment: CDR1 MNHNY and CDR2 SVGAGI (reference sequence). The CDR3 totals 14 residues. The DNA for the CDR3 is TGTGCCAGCAGTTACTTCCAGTCTAACTATGGCTACACCTTC. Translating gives CASSYFQSNYGYTF.

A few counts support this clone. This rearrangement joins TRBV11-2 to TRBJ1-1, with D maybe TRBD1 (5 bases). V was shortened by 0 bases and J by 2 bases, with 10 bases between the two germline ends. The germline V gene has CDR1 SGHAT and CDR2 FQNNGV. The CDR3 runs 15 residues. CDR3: CASSLEPGPNTEAFF. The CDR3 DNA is TGTGCCAGCAGCTTAGAGCCAGGGCCAAACACTGAAGCTTTCTTT.

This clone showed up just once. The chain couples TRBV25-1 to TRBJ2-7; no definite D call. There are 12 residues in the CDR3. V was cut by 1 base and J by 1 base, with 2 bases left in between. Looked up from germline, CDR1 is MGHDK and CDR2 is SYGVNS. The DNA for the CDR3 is TGTGCCAGCAGTGAATTGTCCTACGAGCAGTACTTC. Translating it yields CASSELSYEQYF.

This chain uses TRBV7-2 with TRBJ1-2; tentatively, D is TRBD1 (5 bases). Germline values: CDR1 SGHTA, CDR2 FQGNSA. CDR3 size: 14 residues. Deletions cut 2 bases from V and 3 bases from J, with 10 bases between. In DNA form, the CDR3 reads TGTGCCAGCAGCTTACGGGGAGGGGACTATGGCTACACCTTC. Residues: CASSLRGGDYGYTF.

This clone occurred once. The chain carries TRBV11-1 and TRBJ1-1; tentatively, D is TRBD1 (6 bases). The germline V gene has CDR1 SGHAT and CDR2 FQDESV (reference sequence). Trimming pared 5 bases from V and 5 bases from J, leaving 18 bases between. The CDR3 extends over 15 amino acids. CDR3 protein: CASSPVGGARTEAFF. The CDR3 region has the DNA TGTGCCAGCAGCCCCGTAGGGGGGGCGCGTACTGAAGCTTTCTTT.

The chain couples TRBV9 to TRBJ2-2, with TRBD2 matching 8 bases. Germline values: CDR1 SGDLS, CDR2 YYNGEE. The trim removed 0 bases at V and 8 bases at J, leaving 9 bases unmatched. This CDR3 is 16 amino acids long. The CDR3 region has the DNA TGTGCCAGCAGCGTAGGAAGCGGGGGTGTCAGGGGGGAGCTGTTTTTT. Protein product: CASSVGSGGVRGELFF.

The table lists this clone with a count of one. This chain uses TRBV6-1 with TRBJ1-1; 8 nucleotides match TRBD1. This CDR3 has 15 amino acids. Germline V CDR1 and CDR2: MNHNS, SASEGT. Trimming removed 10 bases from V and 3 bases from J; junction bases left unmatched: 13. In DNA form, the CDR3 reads TGTGCCATCCGGTGGGACAGGATTCAATACACTGAAGCTTTCTTT. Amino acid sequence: CAIRWDRIQYTEAFF.

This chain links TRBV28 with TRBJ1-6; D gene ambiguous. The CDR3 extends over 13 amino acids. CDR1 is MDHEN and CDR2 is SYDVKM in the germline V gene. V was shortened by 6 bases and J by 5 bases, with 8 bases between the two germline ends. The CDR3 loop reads CASRGTNNSPLHF. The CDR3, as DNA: TGTGCCAGCAGGGGAACGAATAATTCACCCCTCCACTTT.

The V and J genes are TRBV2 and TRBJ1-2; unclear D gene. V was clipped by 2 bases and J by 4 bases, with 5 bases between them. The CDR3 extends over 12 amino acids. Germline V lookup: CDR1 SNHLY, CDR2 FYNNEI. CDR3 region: CASSETGYGYTF. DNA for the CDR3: TGTGCCAGCAGTGAAACTGGCTATGGCTACACCTTC.

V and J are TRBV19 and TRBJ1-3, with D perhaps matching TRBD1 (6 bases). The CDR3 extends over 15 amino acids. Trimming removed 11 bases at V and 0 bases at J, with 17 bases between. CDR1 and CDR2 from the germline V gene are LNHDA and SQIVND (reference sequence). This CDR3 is CAASSQGLSGNTIYF. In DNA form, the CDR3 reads TGTGCCGCATCTTCACAGGGTCTCTCTGGAAACACCATATATTTT.